Listed below are T cell receptor beta chains from one sample, sequenced in a study of blood T cell repertoires in COVID-19. TCRdb's copy holds only in-frame clones and misses some; the assay was immunoSEQ multiplex PCR. The data show roughly 200,000 clones, 70% to 90% seen once. Sequences were obtained from peripheral blood. These receptors were taken from a woman at least 80 years old with acute or convalescent COVID-19. CDR3s include the opening cysteine and the closing phenylalanine or tryptophan. The order of the fields is clone size, D gene, J gene, V gene, CDR3 DNA, CDR3 protein. A D gene is named only where the DNA matches it firmly. Expanded clones get a size class; other rows say once, few or many, or leave the size out.

-	-	TRBJ2-1	TRBV7-9	TGTGCCAGCAGCTTCGGGTGGGAGGCCAATGAGCAGTTCTTC	CASSFGWEANEQFF
-	-	TRBJ2-4	TRBV28	TGTGCCAGCAGTTCGCGTTTTTACATTCAGTACTTC	CASSSRFYIQYF
-	-	TRBJ2-1	TRBV30	TGTGCCTGGAGTGTCCGAGGCGGGGATTACAATGAGCAGTTCTTC	CAWSVRGGDYNEQFF
few	-	TRBJ1-3	TRBV19	TGTGCCAGTAGTCCGATCCCACGGGGAAACACCATATATTTT	CASSPIPRGNTIYF
-	-	TRBJ1-5	TRBV4-2	TGTGCCAGCAGCCAAGGGGGAGGTGGGAGTCAGCCCCAGCATTTT	CASSQGGGGSQPQHF
few	TRBD2	TRBJ2-3	TRBV7-3	TGTGCCAGCAGCTTCAGCGGGGGAGGAGATACGCAGTATTTT	CASSFSGGGDTQYF
once	TRBD1	TRBJ1-5	TRBV18	TGTGCCAGCTCACCGTACAGGGGAGATCAGCCCCAGCATTTT	CASSPYRGDQPQHF
-	TRBD1	TRBJ2-7	TRBV19	TGTGCCAGTAGTATAGAGAGACAGGGGCGCTACGAGCAGTACTTC	CASSIERQGRYEQYF
-	-	TRBJ2-1	TRBV4-2	TGTGCCAGCAGCCAACCGGGACTCAACAATGAGCAGTTCTTC	CASSQPGLNNEQFF
once	TRBD1	TRBJ1-1	TRBV11-2	TGTGCCAGCAGCCTCCGGGGACAGGGGGCGAAGGGCACTGAAGCTTTCTTT	CASSLRGQGAKGTEAFF
-	TRBD1	TRBJ1-5	TRBV7-8	TGTGCCAGCAGCTTTGGTACAGGGGTCAACCAGCCCCAGCATTTT	CASSFGTGVNQPQHF
-	-	TRBJ1-6	TRBV9	TGTGCCAGCAGCATCCGACAGTCCCATACCTATAATTCACCCCTCCACTTT	CASSIRQSHTYNSPLHF
-	-	TRBJ1-1	TRBV2	TGTGCCAGCAGTACAACAGGGTTGAGCACTGAAGCTTTCTTT	CASSTTGLSTEAFF
-	-	TRBJ1-6	TRBV28	TGTGCCAGCAGGGCCACAGGTTTTAATTCACCCCTCCACTTT	CASRATGFNSPLHF
-	-	TRBJ2-3	TRBV9	TGTGCCAGCACCCCGGACTTAGGCACAGATACGCAGTATTTT	CASTPDLGTDTQYF
-	TRBD1	TRBJ2-7	TRBV12-3/TRBV12-4	TGTGCCAGCAGTAAGGACAGGGCGCACGAGCAGTACTTC	CASSKDRAHEQYF